A selection of T cell receptor beta chains follows, all from one sample in a study of radiation and T cells in renal cell carcinoma. Libraries were prepared by immunoSEQ multiplex PCR; TCRdb keeps only in-frame clonotypes and omits some of them. Of roughly 140,000 clones in the sample, roughly 86% were seen once. Sequenced material: blood, taken from a patient whose treatment included radiotherapy and nephrectomy. Receptor source: a woman in her 50s with renal cell carcinoma. CDR3s leave out the opening cysteine and the closing phenylalanine or tryptophan. The order of the fields is V gene, CDR3 length, J gene, CDR3 protein.

V: TRBV19
length: 14
J: TRBJ1-5
CDR3: ACSSAGTGSNQPQH

V: TRBV6-5
length: 12
J: TRBJ1-2
CDR3: ASSKLTDYYGYT

V: TRBV5-1
length: 11
J: TRBJ1-1
CDR3: ASSEGQGTEAF

V: TRBV7-3
length: 11
J: TRBJ1-1
CDR3: ASSSDMNTEAF

V: TRBV5-6
length: 13
J: TRBJ1-3
CDR3: ASSLRTFSGNTIY

V: TRBV4-1
length: 16
J: TRBJ2-1
CDR3: ASSQDARRGPSYNEQF

V: TRBV12-5
length: 15
J: TRBJ1-5
CDR3: ASGLIQFMGHGQPQH

V: TRBV29-1
length: 10
J: TRBJ2-3
CDR3: SASKITDTQY

V: TRBV7-6
length: 11
J: TRBJ1-6
CDR3: ASSSAGRSPLH

V: TRBV13
length: 14
J: TRBJ2-6
CDR3: ASSLGGGDGANVLT

V: TRBV19
length: 13
J: TRBJ2-1
CDR3: ASSIDSGVYNEQF

V: TRBV19
length: 13
J: TRBJ2-3
CDR3: ASNVSPDPTDTQY

V: TRBV11-2
length: 9
J: TRBJ1-4
CDR3: ASSLIRTVF

V: TRBV5-6
length: 10
J: TRBJ2-7
CDR3: ASSLASEVQY

V: TRBV7-9
length: 14
J: TRBJ1-2
CDR3: ASSYPAGQLFYGYT

V: TRBV5-1
length: 12
J: TRBJ2-7
CDR3: ASSLGPPLDEQY

V: TRBV4-3
length: 12
J: TRBJ1-4
CDR3: ASSFGGGNEKLF

V: TRBV5-1
length: 13
J: TRBJ2-7
CDR3: ASSAGGTVGYEQY